This paragraph covers one TCR beta chain sequence. As yet, its antigen is unknown. Assay: immunoSEQ multiplex PCR; the TCRdb copy retains only in-frame clones and omits some. The profile shows 35,000 to 50,000 clones, nearly 97% of them singletons. Unmatched junction bases numbered 6, after V lost 0 bases and J lost 8 bases. CDR3 length: 16 residues. Germline V gives CDR1 MNHEY, CDR2 SVGAGI. This specimen comes from a study of Tregs in tolerant kidney transplant recipients. Across the study: An approximately 3-day belatacept mixed lymphocyte reaction, sometimes plus 5-day graft donor restimulation, preceded CD4+CD25+CD127- sorting. General study findings and limits: Few patients were studied, so findings need validation in larger groups. Biological reproducibility was not directly addressed, but technical replication error appeared minimal.

The receptor's source is a human donor in good health. The V call is TRBV6-5, the J call TRBJ2-1; 11 nucleotides line up with TRBD2. Sequences were obtained from Tregs from blood cultured with allogeneic cells. This CDR3 reads CASSYSGLAGGYEQFF. CDR3 DNA: TGTGCCAGCAGTTACTCAGGGCTAGCGGGAGGCTATGAGCAGTTCTTC.